A selection of T cell receptor beta chains follows, all from one sample in a study of beta chain features in type 1 diabetes. The data were produced by immunoSEQ multiplex PCR, yet TCRdb's version contains in-frame clones alone and is incomplete. The table includes some 360,000 clones, 15% to 20% detected once. The sequenced material came from naive CD4+ T cells from blood. The origin of the receptors is a woman between 18 and 29 years old in good health. Each CDR3 is given with its conserved first and last residue. D genes are given only for firm matches. Expanded clones get a size class; other rows say once, few or many, or leave the size out.

cdr3_nt cdr3_aa v_call d_call j_call clone_size
TGTGCCAGTAGTATGGCCAGGGGGCGCGTTGGTGAGCAGTTCTTC CASSMARGRVGEQFF TRBV19 TRBD1 TRBJ2-1 few
TGCGCCAGCAGCTTGGTAGGTGTTCGACTGGAGACCCAGTACTTC CASSLVGVRLETQYF TRBV5-1 NA TRBJ2-5 NA
TGCGCCAGCAGCCAATTGACAGGAGTGAACTATGGCTACACCTTC CASSQLTGVNYGYTF TRBV4-3 NA TRBJ1-2 NA
TGTGCCTGGAGTGGGGGACAGGGGATTAACTATGGCTACACCTTC CAWSGGQGINYGYTF TRBV30 TRBD1 TRBJ1-2 NA
TGTGCCAGCAGCTGGGGCAGGGAAGAGACCCAGTACTTC CASSWGREETQYF TRBV5-6 NA TRBJ2-5 few
TGTGCCAGCAGTCCACGGACTAGCGGTTCCTACGAGCAGTACTTC CASSPRTSGSYEQYF TRBV27 TRBD2 TRBJ2-7 NA
TGCGCCAGCAGAGGGCTAGCGGGGGGGCAAGAGACCCAGTACTTC CASRGLAGGQETQYF TRBV5-1 TRBD2 TRBJ2-5 NA
TGCGCCAGCAGCTTGAGGATTGGGACTATGAAGTTCTTC CASSLRIGTMKFF TRBV5-1 TRBD2 TRBJ2-1 few
TGTGCCAGCAGTGCTTTCCGGGCAGATACGCAGTATTTT CASSAFRADTQYF TRBV6-1 NA TRBJ2-3 few
TGTGCCAGCAAAGCAGGGGGCCTATACAATGAGCAGTTCTTC CASKAGGLYNEQFF TRBV2 TRBD1 TRBJ2-1 few
TGTGCCAGCAGCTTGGCCGGCGGGGGGGCCTGGGAGACCCAGTACTTC CASSLAGGGAWETQYF TRBV5-4 TRBD2 TRBJ2-5 few
TGTGCCAGCAGTGAATGGGGAGTGAACACTGAAGCTTTCTTT CASSEWGVNTEAFF TRBV25-1 NA TRBJ1-1 few
TGTGCCAGCAGTGCGACAGGGACCACTGAAGCTTTCTTT CASSATGTTEAFF TRBV2 TRBD1 TRBJ1-1 few
TGTGCCAGCAGCGTTGAGGCCGGGGGAGAGACCCAGTACTTC CASSVEAGGETQYF TRBV9 NA TRBJ2-5 NA
TGCAGCGTTTACGCCGGGACAAGCTATGGCTACACCTTC CSVYAGTSYGYTF TRBV29-1 NA TRBJ1-2 NA
TGCACCAGCAGCCGACAGGGAGAGACCCAGTACTTC CTSSRQGETQYF TRBV1 NA TRBJ2-5 NA
TGTGCCAGCGCGACAGGAACGCTCTATGGCTACACCTTC CASATGTLYGYTF TRBV2 NA TRBJ1-2 NA
TGTGCCAGTAGTAGCCGGGAGCGAGGAGGCAATCAGCCCCAGCATTTT CASSSRERGGNQPQHF TRBV19 NA TRBJ1-5 few
TGTGCCAGCAGTGAAACGACGGGCGGGGAGCTGTTTTTT CASSETTGGELFF TRBV2 NA TRBJ2-2 NA
TGCGCCAGCAGCTCCGGCCCGGGAGAATTCAATGAGCAGTTCTTC CASSSGPGEFNEQFF TRBV5-1 NA TRBJ2-1 NA
TGTGCCAGCAGCTTGGGGGGCACAGGGGGCTCACCCCTCCACTTT CASSLGGTGGSPLHF TRBV7-2 TRBD1 TRBJ1-6 few
TGTGCCAGCAGCTCTTATATCACAGGGGGTTCCGAAGCTTTCTTT CASSSYITGGSEAFF TRBV7-2 TRBD1 TRBJ1-1 NA
TGCAGTGCTAGATCCGACAGTGAAGCTTTCTTT CSARSDSEAFF TRBV20-1 NA TRBJ1-1 few
TGCAGCGTTGTGCGGGGGGGCACAGATACGCAGTATTTT CSVVRGGTDTQYF TRBV29-1 TRBD2 TRBJ2-3 NA
TGTGCCAGCAGGGACAGGGGATCGACAGATACGCAGTATTTT CASRDRGSTDTQYF TRBV27 TRBD1 TRBJ2-3 NA
TGTGCCAGCAGCGCCAACACAGGGAACTATGGCTACACCTTC CASSANTGNYGYTF TRBV9 NA TRBJ1-2 few
TGCGCCAGCAGCTTGGGGACGGAGGGATTGGGCTACACCTTC CASSLGTEGLGYTF TRBV5-1 NA TRBJ1-2 few
TGTGCCAGCGCCGGGCTAGCCCAACCTTCCTACGAGCAGTACTTC CASAGLAQPSYEQYF TRBV27 NA TRBJ2-7 few
TGCAGCGCCCGGGGTCTGGGGGGGGACACTGAAGCTTTCTTT CSARGLGGDTEAFF TRBV29-1 NA TRBJ1-1 NA
TGTGCCAGCAGAGACCGGGACAGCTCCTACGAGCAGTACTTC CASRDRDSSYEQYF TRBV5-6 TRBD1 TRBJ2-7 NA
TGTGCCAGCAGCTTAATGGACAGGGAGCAGTTCTTC CASSLMDREQFF TRBV7-3 TRBD1 TRBJ2-1 NA
TGTGCCAGCAGTTCCAGGGTTCACGAGCAGTACTTC CASSSRVHEQYF TRBV13 NA TRBJ2-7 NA
TGCGCCAGCAACTTGGACAGCCTGAACACTGAAGCTTTCTTT CASNLDSLNTEAFF TRBV5-1 NA TRBJ1-1 NA
TGTGCCAGTAGTAGGGGACAGGCTCCTAACTATGGCTACACCTTC CASSRGQAPNYGYTF TRBV19 TRBD1 TRBJ1-2 NA
TGTGCCAGCAGTGGTTTTACTGGGGCCAACGTCCTGACTTTC CASSGFTGANVLTF TRBV25-1 NA TRBJ2-6 NA
TGTGCCAGCCGTAACAGAAGCTACTCCTACGAGCAGTACTTC CASRNRSYSYEQYF TRBV4-2 NA TRBJ2-7 NA
TGTGCCTGGATTAAACAGGGGGCCCAAGAGACCCAGTACTTC CAWIKQGAQETQYF TRBV30 TRBD1 TRBJ2-5 NA
TGTGCCAGCACCCCAGTGGGGAGAGAGACGCAGTATTTT CASTPVGRETQYF TRBV13 NA TRBJ2-3 few
TGTGCCAGCAGCAAACTCCGGACAGGAACGAACACCGGGGAGCTGTTTTTT CASSKLRTGTNTGELFF TRBV7-2 TRBD1 TRBJ2-2 few
TGCGCCAGCAGCTTGGACAGGAGCTCCTACAATGAGCAGTTCTTC CASSLDRSSYNEQFF TRBV5-1 NA TRBJ2-1 few
TGTGCCAGCAGCCCGATTAGGGGAGGCTACACCTTC CASSPIRGGYTF TRBV6-5 NA TRBJ1-2 NA
TGTGCCATCAGGCCTAGCGGGGGGGTCGATGAGCAGTTCTTC CAIRPSGGVDEQFF TRBV10-3 TRBD2 TRBJ2-1 NA
TGTGCCAGCAGCGTAGAGTCCAGGGAAGATACGCAGTATTTT CASSVESREDTQYF TRBV9 NA TRBJ2-3 NA
TGTGCCAGCAGGACCGCGGGGGCGAACACCGGGGAGCTGTTTTTT CASRTAGANTGELFF TRBV9 TRBD2 TRBJ2-2 few
TGTGCCTGGAACAGGGGCTATGGCTACACCTTC CAWNRGYGYTF TRBV30 TRBD1 TRBJ1-2 NA
TGTGCCAGCTCACCGGCGACAGTGCATCAAGAGACCCAGTACTTC CASSPATVHQETQYF TRBV18 NA TRBJ2-5 NA
TGTGCCGGCAGCGGGGTTCCGGAGACCCAGTACTTC CAGSGVPETQYF TRBV2 TRBD2 TRBJ2-5 NA
TGTGCCAGCAGCTTTGGTACAGGTGCCAATCAGCCCCAGCATTTT CASSFGTGANQPQHF TRBV5-7 NA TRBJ1-5 few
TGTGCCAGCAGGGATACGGGACAGGGGAATGAGCAGTTCTTC CASRDTGQGNEQFF TRBV6-6 TRBD1 TRBJ2-1 few
TGCGCCAGCAGGGAGAGCTCCTATAATTCACCCCTCCACTTT CASRESSYNSPLHF TRBV5-1 NA TRBJ1-6 few
TGCGCCAGCAGCTTGGCCAAGGGGGCAGATACGCAGTATTTT CASSLAKGADTQYF TRBV5-1 NA TRBJ2-3 NA
TGTGCCAGCAGTGATAGTACTAGCGGGAAGGGGAGAGATACGCAGTATTTT CASSDSTSGKGRDTQYF TRBV25-1 TRBD2 TRBJ2-3 NA
TGCGCCAGCAGCCCCGGACTGACGATGAACACTGAAGCTTTCTTT CASSPGLTMNTEAFF TRBV5-1 NA TRBJ1-1 NA
TGTGCCAGCTCACCTCGACAGGGTAGCTCAGAGACCCAGTACTTC CASSPRQGSSETQYF TRBV18 TRBD1 TRBJ2-5 NA
TGTGCCAGCAGTTCACCCCCGGGGGGCCGTAATGAGCAGTTCTTC CASSSPPGGRNEQFF TRBV28 NA TRBJ2-1 NA
TGTGCCAGCAGCCCACCAACGGGTGGCTACACCTTC CASSPPTGGYTF TRBV7-8 NA TRBJ1-2 NA